This section outlines one T cell receptor (beta chain) sequence together with its context. The CDR3 runs 16 residues. Germline CDR1 SGHVS, CDR2 FNYEAQ. The V segment lost 4 bases and the J segment 2 bases; nucleotides outside the gene matches: 5. These data are taken from a study of blood T cell repertoires in COVID-19. Study details: Sources were T cells, B-cell-depleted T cells, or PBMCs; the material itself was cDNA or gDNA.

The repertoire was sequenced with immunoSEQ multiplex PCR; TCRdb's copy has only in-frame clones and lacks some. Of around 270,000 clones listed, approximately 86% were seen once; the top ten hold roughly 1.8%. Material for sequencing was peripheral blood. The chain employs TRBV7-6 and TRBJ2-5; 12 nucleotides match TRBD1. The receptor was derived from a man aged 25 to 40 with active or convalescent COVID-19. In DNA form, the CDR3 reads TGTGCCAGCAGCTCCCGGGACAGGGGGCCGCAAGAGACCCAGTACTTC. Translation gives CASSSRDRGPQETQYF.